The 10 T cell receptor beta chains reported below all come from one sample, sequenced in a study of early T cells in non-severe SARS-CoV-2 infection. TCRdb re-called the 5' RACE reads with MiXCR, one entry per CDR3 protein. Of tens of thousands of distinct CDR3 sequences in the sample, around 10% were seen once. The sequenced sample consisted of whole blood. The receptors shown here come from an adult who was a healthcare worker with PCR-confirmed SARS-CoV-2 infection or an uninfected control (not recorded which).

This chain links TRBV12-3 or TRBV12-4 with TRBJ2-7; unclear D gene. Trimming stripped 7 bases from V and 1 base from J, with 11 bases between. This CDR3 spans 13 amino acids. In nucleotides, the CDR3 is TGTGCCAGCAAACCCGGGTTATCCTACGAGCAGTACTTC. Its protein product is CASKPGLSYEQYF.

This clonotype showed up many times. The chain carries TRBV3-1 and TRBJ1-1, with TRBD1 identical over 8 bases. Per the germline V gene, CDR1 is LGHDT and CDR2 is YNNKEL (reference sequence). V lost 4 bases to trimming and J lost 0 bases; unmatched junction nucleotides: 10. The CDR3 covers 17 residues. CDR3 DNA: TGTGCCAGCAGCCGTGGGGACAGGTCTTACCTGAACACTGAAGCTTTCTTT. This codes for CASSRGDRSYLNTEAFF.

This clonotype was seen more than once but under ten times. V and J are TRBV13 and TRBJ1-3, with D uncertain. With 5 bases removed from V and 1 base from J, the gap between germline ends came to 3 bases. The CDR3 extends over 12 amino acids. Germline assignment: CDR1 PRHDT and CDR2 FYEKMQ (reference sequence). This CDR3 is CASSRSGNTIYF. CDR3 bases: TGTGCCAGCAGCCGGTCTGGAAACACCATATATTTT.

The chain couples TRBV20-1 to TRBJ1-1; unclear D gene. V lost 3 bases and J 6 bases, leaving 20 bases between the germline ends. Germline values: CDR1 DFQATT, CDR2 SNEGSKA (reference sequence). The length of the CDR3 is 15 residues. The chain's CDR3 is CSARTPGARPAEAFF. The CDR3 coding sequence is TGCAGTGCTAGGACCCCCGGCGCGAGACCCGCTGAAGCTTTCTTT.

With regard to this clonotype: One end of the junction does not line up with germline, which may come from a read error. The chain employs TRBV7-2 and TRBJ2-3, with D perhaps matching TRBD2 (6 bases). Germline lookup yields CDR1 SGHTA and CDR2 FQGNSA. The CDR3 contains 12 residues. The DNA of the CDR3 is TGTGCCAGCAGCCGTCGACTAGATCCGCAGTATTTT. This translates into CASSRRLDPQYF.

This clonotype was observed many times. The J gene is TRBJ2-1, the V gene TRBV7-8; 14 positions match TRBD2. The CDR3 sequence is 18 residues long. Germline CDR1 SGHVS, CDR2 FQNEAQ. V lost 1 base to trimming and J lost 7 bases; unmatched junction nucleotides: 9. CDR3 in amino acids: CASSLGLTSGGAWNEQFF. In DNA, the CDR3 is TGTGCCAGCAGCTTAGGTCTGACTAGCGGGGGGGCATGGAATGAGCAGTTCTTC.

This clonotype was recorded many times. The chain links TRBV6-5 to TRBJ2-3; D is possibly TRBD1 or TRBD2 (5 bases each). V lost 4 bases and J lost 4, with 15 bases in between. The CDR3 totals 15 residues. CDR1 is MNHEY and CDR2 is SVGAGI in the germline V gene. The CDR3 is CASSSPGRGSDTQYF. The CDR3 DNA follows: TGTGCCAGCAGTTCACCGGGACGAGGTTCAGATACGCAGTATTTT.

The rearrangement joins TRBV13 to TRBJ1-4; D is uncertain. Germline V CDR1 and CDR2: PRHDT, FYEKMQ (reference sequence). Trimming took 5 bases from V and 0 from J, leaving 22 bases between them. CDR3 length: 19 residues. CDR3 loop: CASSQECSGEIATNEKLFF. In nucleotides, the CDR3 is TGTGCCAGCAGCCAAGAGTGTTCTGGGGAAATTGCAACTAATGAAAAACTGTTTTTT. Full variable domain (outside the CDR3, taken from reference TRBV13 and TRBJ1-4): AAGVIQSPRHLIKEKRETATLKCYPIPRHDTVYWYQQGPGQDPQFLISFYEKMQSDKGSIPDRFSAQQFSDYHSELNMSSLELGDSALYFCASSQECSGEIATNEKLFFGSGTQLSVL.

This clonotype was counted many times. This CDR3 is CASRGQQNNSPLHF. The CDR3 DNA reads as TGTGCCAGCCGGGGACAGCAGAATAATTCACCCCTCCACTTT. This chain connects TRBV5-5 to TRBJ1-6; 7 nucleotides align to TRBD1. This CDR3 region has 14 residues. The V gene end was trimmed by 7 bases and the J gene end by 5 bases; junction bases not matched to a gene: 6. Germline CDR1 SGHKS, CDR2 YYEKEE (reference sequence). Drawing the rest from reference TRBV5-5 and TRBJ1-6, the complete variable domain is DAGVTQSPTHLIKTRGQQVTLRCSPISGHKSVSWYQQVLGQGPQFIFQYYEKEERGRGNFPDRFSARQFPNYSSELNVNALLLGDSALYLCASRGQQNNSPLHFGNGTRLTVT.

A remark on this clonotype: A read error may account for a junction end that differs from germline. J is TRBJ2-2 and V is TRBV7-7; no definite D call. The germline V gene has CDR1 SSHAT and CDR2 FNYEAQ (reference sequence). This CDR3 comprises 13 residues. CDR3 coding DNA: TGTGCTAGCAGCTTAAGGAACACCGGGGAGCTGTTTTTT. Its protein product is CASSLRNTGELFF.